Here is one TCR beta chain with its context. The antigen is undetermined. This sample stems from a study of T cells in Graves' hyperthyroidism and ophthalmopathy. Study at large: Any treatment followed the collection of peripheral blood at initial diagnosis. Overall study findings and caveats: With a median lead of 6.5 months before onset, the model predicted ophthalmopathy.

Patients with ophthalmopathy all had a Clinical Activity Score of at least 3, a NOSPECS grade of at least 4 and duration under 3 months. Clinical symptoms, serum thyroxine and TRAb, thyroid ultrasound and orbital computed tomography together formed the diagnostic basis. The CDR3 length is 10 residues. V lost 7 bases and J 4 bases, leaving 4 bases between the germline ends. CDR1 and CDR2 (germline): SNHLY, FYNNEI. Template material for amplifying TCR beta CDR3 regions consisted of RNA transcripts. TCR CDR3 underwent first-round RT-PCR with the HTBI primer set. Via MiXCR, TCRdb re-called the multiplex PCR reads, giving one row per CDR3 protein. The sample consists of 490,000 or so distinct CDR3 sequences, 15% to 20% of them appearing once.

The chain links TRBV2 to TRBJ2-5; D call uncertain. Sequences were obtained from blood. The receptor was derived from a middle-aged man with Graves' ophthalmopathy. The CDR3 DNA sequence: TGTGCCAGCAAAACAGAGACCCAGTACTTC. It specifies CASKTETQYF.